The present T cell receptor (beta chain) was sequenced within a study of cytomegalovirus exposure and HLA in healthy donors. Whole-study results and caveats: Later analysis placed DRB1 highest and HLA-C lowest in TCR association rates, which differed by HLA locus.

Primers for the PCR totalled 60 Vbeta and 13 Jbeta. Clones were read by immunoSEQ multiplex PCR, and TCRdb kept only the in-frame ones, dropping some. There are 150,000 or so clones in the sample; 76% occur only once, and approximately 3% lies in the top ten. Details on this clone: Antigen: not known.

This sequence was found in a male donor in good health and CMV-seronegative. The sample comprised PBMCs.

CDR3 DNA sequence: TGTGCCAGCAGCCTAGACAGGAACACTGAAGCTTTCTTT. Its translation: CASSLDRNTEAFF. The gene calls are TRBV13 and TRBJ1-1, with D possibly being TRBD1 (5 bases). V was pared by 5 bases and J by 1 base, with 8 bases between. CDR3 length: 13 residues. Germline V lookup: CDR1 PRHDT, CDR2 FYEKMQ (reference sequence).